This T cell receptor (beta chain) was sequenced for a study of post-analysis software for immune sequencing data. The CDR3 extends over 14 amino acids. J gave up 7 bases and V 5 bases, and 7 bases lay outside the gene matches. Germline V gene sequence: CDR1 MNHEY, CDR2 SVGAGI. The library was made from cDNA and included unique molecular identifiers. TCRdb ran MiXCR on the PCR reads and lists one entry per CDR3 protein. The sample gives hundreds of thousands of distinct CDR3 sequences, 59% of which show up once; around 11% is in the top ten. This clonotype has more than one count but fewer than ten. As yet, its antigen is unknown. A much larger clone differs from this one at a single base, so this may be a read error. Regarding the study as a whole: Patients had higher frequencies than controls of a handful of TRBV segments, including TRBV5-6, TRBV5-1 and TRBV20-1.

The chain carries TRBV6-5 and TRBJ1-2; TRBD1 aligns across 10 bases. The specimen sequenced was blood. This TCR came from a girl aged 2-10 years with multiple sclerosis. CDR3 sequence: CASSLADRGGGYTF. The CDR3 DNA is TGTGCCAGCAGTCTAGCGGACAGGGGGGGTGGCTACACCTTC.